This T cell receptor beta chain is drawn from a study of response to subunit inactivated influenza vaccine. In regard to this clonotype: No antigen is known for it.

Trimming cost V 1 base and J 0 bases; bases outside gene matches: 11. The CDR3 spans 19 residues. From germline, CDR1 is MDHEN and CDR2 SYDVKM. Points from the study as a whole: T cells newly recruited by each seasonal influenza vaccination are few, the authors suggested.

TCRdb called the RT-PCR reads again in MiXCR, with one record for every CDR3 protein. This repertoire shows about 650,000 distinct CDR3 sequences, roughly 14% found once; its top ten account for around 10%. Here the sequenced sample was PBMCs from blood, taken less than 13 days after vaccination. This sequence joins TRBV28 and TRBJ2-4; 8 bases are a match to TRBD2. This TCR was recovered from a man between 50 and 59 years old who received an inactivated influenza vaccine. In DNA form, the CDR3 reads TGTGCCAGCAGTTTATCGGTCACACGACTAGCGCGAGCCAAAAACATTCAGTACTTC. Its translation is CASSLSVTRLARAKNIQYF.